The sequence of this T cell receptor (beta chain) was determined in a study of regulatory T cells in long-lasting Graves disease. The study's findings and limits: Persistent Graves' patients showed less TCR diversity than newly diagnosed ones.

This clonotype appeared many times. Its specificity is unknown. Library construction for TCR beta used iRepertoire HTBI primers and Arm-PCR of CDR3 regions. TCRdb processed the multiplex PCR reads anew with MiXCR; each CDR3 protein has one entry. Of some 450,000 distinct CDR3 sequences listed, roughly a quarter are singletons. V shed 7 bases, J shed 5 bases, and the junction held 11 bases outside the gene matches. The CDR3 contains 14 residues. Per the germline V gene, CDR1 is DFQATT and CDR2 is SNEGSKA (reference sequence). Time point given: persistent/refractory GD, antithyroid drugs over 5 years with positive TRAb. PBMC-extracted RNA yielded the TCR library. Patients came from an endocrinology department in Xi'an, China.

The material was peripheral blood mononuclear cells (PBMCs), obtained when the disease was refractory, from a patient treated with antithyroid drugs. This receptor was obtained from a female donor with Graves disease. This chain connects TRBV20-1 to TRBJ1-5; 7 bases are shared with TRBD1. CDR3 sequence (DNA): TGCAGTGGCACCCTGGGACAGTACGATCAGCCCCAGCATTTT. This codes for CSGTLGQYDQPQHF.